These T cell receptor beta chains were read from a single sample in a study of relationships among human T cell subsets. TCRdb re-called the multiplex PCR reads through MiXCR, storing one row per CDR3 protein. The table shows about 7,300 distinct CDR3 sequences, with approximately 70% occurring only once. The material sequenced was naive and transitional (CD45RA+) T cells sorted from blood. All receptors come from a man between 35 and 55 years old in good health. Both conserved end residues are part of each CDR3. The order of the fields is CDR3 DNA, CDR3 protein, clone size, D gene, J gene, V gene. A D gene is named only where the DNA matches it firmly. Only part of the rows carry a size: once, few, many, or a class if the clone is expanded.

cdr3_nt: TGTGCCAGCAGCTTTCGACTAGGGGCCTACGAGCAGTACTTC
cdr3_aa: CASSFRLGAYEQYF
clone_size: NA
d_call: NA
j_call: TRBJ2-7
v_call: TRBV11-2

cdr3_nt: TGCAGTGCTAGTGGAACAACTAATGAAAAACTGTTTTTT
cdr3_aa: CSASGTTNEKLFF
clone_size: NA
d_call: NA
j_call: TRBJ1-4
v_call: TRBV20-1

cdr3_nt: TGTGCCAGCAGTGATCCGGGCTCTGGGGCCAACGTCCTGACTTTC
cdr3_aa: CASSDPGSGANVLTF
clone_size: NA
d_call: NA
j_call: TRBJ2-6
v_call: TRBV27

cdr3_nt: TGCAGCGTTGAGGCAATGAGCAGTTCTACCTTC
cdr3_aa: CSVEAMSSSTF
clone_size: NA
d_call: NA
j_call: TRBJ2-1
v_call: TRBV29-1

cdr3_nt: TGTGCCTGGAGAATGAAGGGTTGGACTGAAGCTTTCTTT
cdr3_aa: CAWRMKGWTEAFF
clone_size: once
d_call: NA
j_call: TRBJ1-1
v_call: TRBV30

cdr3_nt: TGTGCCAGCACCAACGCAGATACGCAGTATTTT
cdr3_aa: CASTNADTQYF
clone_size: NA
d_call: NA
j_call: TRBJ2-3
v_call: TRBV6-2/TRBV6-3

cdr3_nt: TGTGCCAGCAGCTTAGCATACGGGATTAGCACAGATACGCAGTATTTT
cdr3_aa: CASSLAYGISTDTQYF
clone_size: NA
d_call: NA
j_call: TRBJ2-3
v_call: TRBV7-6

cdr3_nt: TGCGCCAGCTGCCAGGGACAGGGACCCACTGAAGCTTTCTTT
cdr3_aa: CASCQGQGPTEAFF
clone_size: NA
d_call: TRBD1
j_call: TRBJ1-1
v_call: TRBV10-2

cdr3_nt: TGTGCCAGCAGCTGGGGACAGGATGGGGGCGAGCAGTACTTC
cdr3_aa: CASSWGQDGGEQYF
clone_size: NA
d_call: TRBD1
j_call: TRBJ2-7
v_call: TRBV5-5

cdr3_nt: TGTGCCACCAGTATGGGAGGATCGTACTCCTACAATGAGCAGTTCTTC
cdr3_aa: CATSMGGSYSYNEQFF
clone_size: NA
d_call: NA
j_call: TRBJ2-1
v_call: TRBV24-1

cdr3_nt: TGTGCCAGCAAAAAGTCGGACACTGAAGCTTTCTTT
cdr3_aa: CASKKSDTEAFF
clone_size: once
d_call: NA
j_call: TRBJ1-1
v_call: TRBV27

cdr3_nt: TGTGCTAGCAGCTTCGACGGGAGGGACCAAGAGACCCAGTACTTC
cdr3_aa: CASSFDGRDQETQYF
clone_size: NA
d_call: TRBD2
j_call: TRBJ2-5
v_call: TRBV7-7

cdr3_nt: TGTGCCAGCAGTCAAGGACTAGCGGGAGGATCCACAGATACGCAGTATTTT
cdr3_aa: CASSQGLAGGSTDTQYF
clone_size: few
d_call: TRBD2
j_call: TRBJ2-3
v_call: TRBV2

cdr3_nt: TGTGCCAGCAGTGACGCAGCGGGGGGCCGCCAAGAGACCCAGTACTTC
cdr3_aa: CASSDAAGGRQETQYF
clone_size: NA
d_call: TRBD2
j_call: TRBJ2-5
v_call: TRBV2

cdr3_nt: TGTGCCAGCAGAAACAGTAAATACTACGAGCAGTACTTC
cdr3_aa: CASRNSKYYEQYF
clone_size: once
d_call: NA
j_call: TRBJ2-7
v_call: TRBV12-3/TRBV12-4

cdr3_nt: TGTGCCTGGAGTGTGTCGGGGAACAACTATGGCTACACCTTC
cdr3_aa: CAWSVSGNNYGYTF
clone_size: once
d_call: NA
j_call: TRBJ1-2
v_call: TRBV30

cdr3_nt: TGCGCCAGCAGCTTATCCGGGACAGGGCTGGGGGAGACCCAGTACTTC
cdr3_aa: CASSLSGTGLGETQYF
clone_size: NA
d_call: TRBD1
j_call: TRBJ2-5
v_call: TRBV5-1

cdr3_nt: TGTGCCATCAGTGAGAGAAAACAGGGGGCGACGGGCAATCAGCCCCAGCATTTT
cdr3_aa: CAISERKQGATGNQPQHF
clone_size: NA
d_call: TRBD1
j_call: TRBJ1-5
v_call: TRBV10-3

cdr3_nt: TGTGCCAGCAGTTTCAGTCAGGGAGTAAACACCGGGGAGCTGTTTTTT
cdr3_aa: CASSFSQGVNTGELFF
clone_size: NA
d_call: NA
j_call: TRBJ2-2
v_call: TRBV28

cdr3_nt: TGTGCCAGCAGCTTTTCCGCTAAAAATGAGCAGTTCTTC
cdr3_aa: CASSFSAKNEQFF
clone_size: NA
d_call: NA
j_call: TRBJ2-1
v_call: TRBV7-2

cdr3_nt: TGTGCCAGCAGTTTTCGGGGGTCAGATACGCAGTATTTT
cdr3_aa: CASSFRGSDTQYF
clone_size: few
d_call: NA
j_call: TRBJ2-3
v_call: TRBV28

cdr3_nt: TGCGCCAGCAGCCAAGAGCCAGCGGGTCTAAGCTCCTACAATGAGCAGTTCTTC
cdr3_aa: CASSQEPAGLSSYNEQFF
clone_size: few
d_call: NA
j_call: TRBJ2-1
v_call: TRBV4-1

cdr3_nt: TGTGCCAGCAGTTTTTCCCTCTCCTACGAGCAGTACTTC
cdr3_aa: CASSFSLSYEQYF
clone_size: NA
d_call: NA
j_call: TRBJ2-7
v_call: TRBV28

cdr3_nt: TGTGCCAGCAGTTTATTCACTAGCGGGACGCTCGAGCAGTACTTC
cdr3_aa: CASSLFTSGTLEQYF
clone_size: few
d_call: TRBD2
j_call: TRBJ2-7
v_call: TRBV12-3/TRBV12-4

cdr3_nt: TGTGCCAGCAAGGGCGTGAGGTACCAAGAGACCCAGTACTTC
cdr3_aa: CASKGVRYQETQYF
clone_size: NA
d_call: NA
j_call: TRBJ2-5
v_call: TRBV5-6

cdr3_nt: TGTGCCAGCAGCAGGACAGGGTTCAGCTTTACGGTGTTTTTT
cdr3_aa: CASSRTGFSFTVFF
clone_size: NA
d_call: TRBD1
j_call: TRBJ1-4
v_call: TRBV28

cdr3_nt: TGTGCCAGCAGCTCCTACAATGAGCAGTTCTTC
cdr3_aa: CASSSYNEQFF
clone_size: NA
d_call: NA
j_call: TRBJ2-1
v_call: TRBV28

cdr3_nt: TGTGCCAGCAGCTCCAGACTAGCGGGAGGAAAATACACAGATACGCAGTATTTT
cdr3_aa: CASSSRLAGGKYTDTQYF
clone_size: few
d_call: TRBD2
j_call: TRBJ2-3
v_call: TRBV7-8

cdr3_nt: TGTGCCAGTAGCCATAGCGGGGGCCTGAATGAGCAGTTCTTC
cdr3_aa: CASSHSGGLNEQFF
clone_size: NA
d_call: TRBD2
j_call: TRBJ2-1
v_call: TRBV19

cdr3_nt: TGTGCCAGCAGCCAAGAGGCGGCAGGGGAGGGGAATGAGCAGTTCTTC
cdr3_aa: CASSQEAAGEGNEQFF
clone_size: NA
d_call: NA
j_call: TRBJ2-1
v_call: TRBV4-2

cdr3_nt: TGCAGTGCTAGAGAGGGGTGGAATGAGCAGTTCTTC
cdr3_aa: CSAREGWNEQFF
clone_size: NA
d_call: NA
j_call: TRBJ2-1
v_call: TRBV20-1

cdr3_nt: TGCGCCAGCAGCCAAGTCTTGGCTGCTAATGAGCAGTTCTTC
cdr3_aa: CASSQVLAANEQFF
clone_size: NA
d_call: NA
j_call: TRBJ2-1
v_call: TRBV4-1

cdr3_nt: TGTGCCAGCAGCCAACCCTTGGGAAGAGGTGGCTACACCTTC
cdr3_aa: CASSQPLGRGGYTF
clone_size: once
d_call: NA
j_call: TRBJ1-2
v_call: TRBV7-2

cdr3_nt: TGTGCCAGTAGTTTAGACATCCTTAGCAATCAGCCCCAGCATTTT
cdr3_aa: CASSLDILSNQPQHF
clone_size: NA
d_call: NA
j_call: TRBJ1-5
v_call: TRBV19